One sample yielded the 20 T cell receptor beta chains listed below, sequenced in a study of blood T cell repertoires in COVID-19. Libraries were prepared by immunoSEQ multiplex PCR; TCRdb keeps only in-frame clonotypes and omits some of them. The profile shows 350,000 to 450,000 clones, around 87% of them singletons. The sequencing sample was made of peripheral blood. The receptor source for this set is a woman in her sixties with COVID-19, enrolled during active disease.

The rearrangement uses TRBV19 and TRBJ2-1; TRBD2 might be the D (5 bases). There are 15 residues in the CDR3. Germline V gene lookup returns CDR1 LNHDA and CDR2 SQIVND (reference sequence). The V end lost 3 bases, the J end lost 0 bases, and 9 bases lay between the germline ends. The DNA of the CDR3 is TGTGCCAGTAGTATCCCGGGATACTCCTACAATGAGCAGTTCTTC. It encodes CASSIPGYSYNEQFF.

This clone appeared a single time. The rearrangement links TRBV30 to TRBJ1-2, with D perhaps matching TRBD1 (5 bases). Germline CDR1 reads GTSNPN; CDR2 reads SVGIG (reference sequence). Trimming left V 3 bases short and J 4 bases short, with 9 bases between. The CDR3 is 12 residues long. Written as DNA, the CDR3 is TGTGCCTGGAGCAGGGAAACCTATGGCTACACCTTC. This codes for CAWSRETYGYTF.

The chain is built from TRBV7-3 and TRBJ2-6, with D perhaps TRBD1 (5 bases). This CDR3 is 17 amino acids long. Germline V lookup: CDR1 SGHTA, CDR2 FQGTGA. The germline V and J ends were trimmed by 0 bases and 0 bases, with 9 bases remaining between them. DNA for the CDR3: TGTGCCAGCAGCTTAACAGGGGCGAACTCTGGGGCCAACGTCCTGACTTTC. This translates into CASSLTGANSGANVLTF.

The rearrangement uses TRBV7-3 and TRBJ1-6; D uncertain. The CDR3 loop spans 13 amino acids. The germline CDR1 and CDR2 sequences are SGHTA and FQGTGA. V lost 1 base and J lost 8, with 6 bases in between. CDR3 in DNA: TGTGCCAGCAGCTTAAGGAGGGATTCACCCCTCCACTTT. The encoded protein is CASSLRRDSPLHF. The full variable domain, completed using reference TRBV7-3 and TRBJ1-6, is GAGVSQTPSNKVTEKGKYVELRCDPISGHTALYWYRQSLGQGPEFLIYFQGTGAADDSGLPNDRFFAVRPEGSVSTLKIQRTERGDSAVYLCASSLRRDSPLHFGNGTRLTVT.

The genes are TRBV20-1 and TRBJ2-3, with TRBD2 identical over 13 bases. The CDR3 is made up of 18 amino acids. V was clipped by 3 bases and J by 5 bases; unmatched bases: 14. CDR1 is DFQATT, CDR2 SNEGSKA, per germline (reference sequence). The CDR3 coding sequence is TGCAGTGCTAGTGTCACTAGCGGGGGGGCCGATGTAGGAGATACGCAGTATTTT. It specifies CSASVTSGGADVGDTQYF.

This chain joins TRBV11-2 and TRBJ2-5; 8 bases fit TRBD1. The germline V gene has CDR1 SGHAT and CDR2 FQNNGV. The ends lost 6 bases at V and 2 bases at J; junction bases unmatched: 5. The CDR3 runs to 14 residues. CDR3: CASSQRTGQETQYF. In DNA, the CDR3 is TGTGCCAGCAGTCAACGGACAGGGCAAGAGACCCAGTACTTC.

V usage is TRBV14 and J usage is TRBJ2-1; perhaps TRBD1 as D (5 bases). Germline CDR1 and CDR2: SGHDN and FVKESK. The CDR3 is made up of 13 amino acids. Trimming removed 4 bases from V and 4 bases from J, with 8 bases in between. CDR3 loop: CASSRAGYNEQFF. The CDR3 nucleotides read TGTGCCAGCAGCCGGGCAGGGTACAATGAGCAGTTCTTC.

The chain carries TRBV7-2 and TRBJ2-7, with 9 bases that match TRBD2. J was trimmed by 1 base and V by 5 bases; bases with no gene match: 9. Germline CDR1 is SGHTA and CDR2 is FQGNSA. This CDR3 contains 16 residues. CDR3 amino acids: CASSPSSAGGSYEQYF. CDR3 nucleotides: TGTGCCAGCAGCCCCAGTTCAGCGGGGGGATCCTACGAGCAGTACTTC.

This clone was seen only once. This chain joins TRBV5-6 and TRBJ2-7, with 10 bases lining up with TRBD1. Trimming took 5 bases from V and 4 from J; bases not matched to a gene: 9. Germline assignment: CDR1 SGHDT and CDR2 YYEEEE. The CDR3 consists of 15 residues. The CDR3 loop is CASRPWTGGRYEQYF. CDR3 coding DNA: TGTGCCAGCAGACCTTGGACAGGGGGGCGGTACGAGCAGTACTTC.

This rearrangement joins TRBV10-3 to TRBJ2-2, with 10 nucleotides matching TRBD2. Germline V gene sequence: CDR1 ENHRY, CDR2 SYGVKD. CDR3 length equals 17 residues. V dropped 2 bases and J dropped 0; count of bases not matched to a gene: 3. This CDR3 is CAISEPAGGPNTGELFF. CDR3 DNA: TGTGCCATCAGTGAGCCAGCGGGGGGGCCGAACACCGGGGAGCTGTTTTTT.

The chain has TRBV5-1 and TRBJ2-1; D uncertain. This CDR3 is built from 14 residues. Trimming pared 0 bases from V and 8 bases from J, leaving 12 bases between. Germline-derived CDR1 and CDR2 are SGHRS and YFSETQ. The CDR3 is CASSLGQSVDEQFF. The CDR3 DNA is TGCGCCAGCAGCTTGGGACAATCTGTGGATGAGCAGTTCTTC.

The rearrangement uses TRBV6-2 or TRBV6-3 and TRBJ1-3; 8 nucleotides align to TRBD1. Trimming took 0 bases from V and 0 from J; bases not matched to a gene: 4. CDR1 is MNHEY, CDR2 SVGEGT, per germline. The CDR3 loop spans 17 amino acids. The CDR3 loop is CASSYSGTGRSGNTIYF. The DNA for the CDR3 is TGTGCCAGCAGTTACTCGGGGACAGGACGCTCTGGAAACACCATATATTTT.

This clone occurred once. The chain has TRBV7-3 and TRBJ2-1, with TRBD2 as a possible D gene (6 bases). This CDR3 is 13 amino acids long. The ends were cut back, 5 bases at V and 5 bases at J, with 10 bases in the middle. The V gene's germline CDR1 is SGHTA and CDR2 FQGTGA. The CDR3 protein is CASSEGTDNEQFF. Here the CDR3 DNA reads TGTGCCAGCAGCGAGGGGACTGACAATGAGCAGTTCTTC. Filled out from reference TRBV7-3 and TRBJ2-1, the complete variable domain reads GAGVSQTPSNKVTEKGKYVELRCDPISGHTALYWYRQSLGQGPEFLIYFQGTGAADDSGLPNDRFFAVRPEGSVSTLKIQRTERGDSAVYLCASSEGTDNEQFFGPGTRLTVL.

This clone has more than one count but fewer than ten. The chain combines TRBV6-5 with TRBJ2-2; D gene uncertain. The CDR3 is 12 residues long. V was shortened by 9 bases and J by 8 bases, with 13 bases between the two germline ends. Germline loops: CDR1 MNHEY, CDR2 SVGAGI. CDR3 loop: CASTKQSGELFF. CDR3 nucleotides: TGTGCCAGTACCAAACAATCAGGGGAGCTGTTTTTT.

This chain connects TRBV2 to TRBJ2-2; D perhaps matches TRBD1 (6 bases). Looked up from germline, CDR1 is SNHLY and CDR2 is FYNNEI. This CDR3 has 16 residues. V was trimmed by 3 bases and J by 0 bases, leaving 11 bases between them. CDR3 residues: CASSEGQGTNTGELFF. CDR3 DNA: TGTGCCAGCAGTGAGGGGCAGGGGACGAACACCGGGGAGCTGTTTTTT.

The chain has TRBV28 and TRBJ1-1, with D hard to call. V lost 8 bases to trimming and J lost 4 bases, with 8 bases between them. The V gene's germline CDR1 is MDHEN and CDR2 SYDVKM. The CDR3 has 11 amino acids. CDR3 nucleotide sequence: TGTGCCAGCCAGCGGATCACTGAAGCTTTCTTT. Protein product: CASQRITEAFF.

The CDR3 sequence: CASIMTGGHQPQHF. The CDR3 coding sequence is TGTGCCAGTATAATGACAGGGGGCCATCAGCCCCAGCATTTT. The rearrangement joins TRBV19 to TRBJ1-5; 10 bases map to TRBD1. V shed 7 bases, J shed 5 bases, and the junction held 5 bases outside the gene matches. Germline CDR1 reads LNHDA; CDR2 reads SQIVND (reference sequence). The CDR3 consists of 14 residues. The full variable domain, in which reference TRBV19 and TRBJ1-5 provide the parts outside the CDR3, is DGGITQSPKYLFRKEGQNVTLSCEQNLNHDAMYWYRQDPGQGLRLIYYSQIVNDFQKGDIAEGYSVSREKKESFPLTVTSAQKNPTAFYLCASIMTGGHQPQHFGDGTRLSIL.

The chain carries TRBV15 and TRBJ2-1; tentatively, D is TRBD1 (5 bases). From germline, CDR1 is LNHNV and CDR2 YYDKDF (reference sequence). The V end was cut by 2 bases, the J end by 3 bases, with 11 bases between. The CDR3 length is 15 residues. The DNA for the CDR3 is TGTGCCACCAGCAGAAGACAGCTGAGCTACAATGAGCAGTTCTTC. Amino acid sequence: CATSRRQLSYNEQFF. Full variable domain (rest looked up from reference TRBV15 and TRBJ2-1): DAMVIQNPRYQVTQFGKPVTLSCSQTLNHNVMYWYQQKSSQAPKLLFHYYDKDFNNEADTPDNFQSRRPNTSFCFLDIRSPGLGDTAMYLCATSRRQLSYNEQFFGPGTRLTVL.

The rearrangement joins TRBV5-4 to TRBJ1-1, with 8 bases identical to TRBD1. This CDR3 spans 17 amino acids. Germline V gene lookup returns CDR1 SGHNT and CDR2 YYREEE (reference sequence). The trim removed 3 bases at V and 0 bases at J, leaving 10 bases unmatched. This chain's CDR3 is CASSSRQGRGLNTEAFF. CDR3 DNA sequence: TGTGCCAGCAGCTCTCGACAGGGGAGGGGCTTGAACACTGAAGCTTTCTTT.

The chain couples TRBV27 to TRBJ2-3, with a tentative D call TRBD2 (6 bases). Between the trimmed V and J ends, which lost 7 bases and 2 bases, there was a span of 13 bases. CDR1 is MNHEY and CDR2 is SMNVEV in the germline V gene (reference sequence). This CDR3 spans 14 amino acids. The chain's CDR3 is CASKTRTITDTQYF. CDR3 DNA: TGTGCCAGCAAAACAAGGACTATCACAGATACGCAGTATTTT.